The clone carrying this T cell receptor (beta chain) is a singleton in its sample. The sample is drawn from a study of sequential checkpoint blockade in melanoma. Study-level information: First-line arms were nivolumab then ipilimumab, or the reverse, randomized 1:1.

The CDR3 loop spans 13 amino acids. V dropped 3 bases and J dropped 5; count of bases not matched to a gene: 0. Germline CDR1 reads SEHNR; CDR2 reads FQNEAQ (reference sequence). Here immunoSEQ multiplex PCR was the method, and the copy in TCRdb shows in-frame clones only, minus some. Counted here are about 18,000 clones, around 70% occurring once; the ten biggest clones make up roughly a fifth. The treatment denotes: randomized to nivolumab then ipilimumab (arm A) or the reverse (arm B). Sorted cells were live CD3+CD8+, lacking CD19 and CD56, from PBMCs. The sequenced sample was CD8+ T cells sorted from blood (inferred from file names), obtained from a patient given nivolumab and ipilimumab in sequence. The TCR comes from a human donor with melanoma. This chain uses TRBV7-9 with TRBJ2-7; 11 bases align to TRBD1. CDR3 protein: CASSLGQGDEQYF. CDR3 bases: TGTGCCAGCAGCTTGGGACAGGGGGACGAGCAGTACTTC.